Each of the 21 T cell receptor beta chains below was sequenced from the same sample in a study of T cell changes during pregnancy in multiple sclerosis. The assay was immunoSEQ multiplex PCR, and TCRdb's table has in-frame clones only and misses some. The sample contains roughly 77,000 clones, around nine tenths of which appear only once. Here the sequenced sample was peripheral blood, taken in the second trimester of pregnancy. The receptor source for this set is a female donor with multiple sclerosis, enrolled in a pregnancy study.

As to this clone: Other DNA sequences in the sample encode the same CDR3. V gene TRBV20-1 combines with J gene TRBJ2-7; D unresolved. The V gene lost 2 bases and the J gene lost 3 bases, with 5 bases spanning the gap. The CDR3 has 11 amino acids. Germline CDR1 DFQATT, CDR2 SNEGSKA (reference sequence). Here the CDR3 reads CSARLLYEQYF. The CDR3 region has the DNA TGCAGTGCTAGACTCCTCTACGAGCAGTACTTC.

V usage is TRBV5-5 and J usage is TRBJ2-3; 9 nucleotides line up with TRBD1. The CDR3 is 12 residues long. Germline V lookup: CDR1 SGHKS, CDR2 YYEKEE (reference sequence). J was trimmed by 8 bases and V by 4 bases; bases with no gene match: 2. The CDR3 reads CASSPTGGTQYF. Written as DNA, the CDR3 is TGTGCCAGCAGCCCGACAGGGGGTACGCAGTATTTT. The full variable domain, its missing parts supplied by reference TRBV5-5 and TRBJ2-3, is DAGVTQSPTHLIKTRGQQVTLRCSPISGHKSVSWYQQVLGQGPQFIFQYYEKEERGRGNFPDRFSARQFPNYSSELNVNALLLGDSALYLCASSPTGGTQYFGPGTRLTVL.

The CDR3 region has the DNA TGTGCCAGCAGTTTGTATAGCGGGGTGCTCGGGGGGGAGCAGTACTTC. Its protein is CASSLYSGVLGGEQYF. This chain uses TRBV27 with TRBJ2-7; 8 nucleotides line up with TRBD2. The CDR3 has 16 amino acids. Germline CDR1 reads MNHEY; CDR2 reads SMNVEV (reference sequence). V was pared by 3 bases and J by 7 bases, with 14 bases of the junction left unmatched.

The table lists this clone with a count of one. This chain uses TRBV9 with TRBJ2-5; 9 positions agree with TRBD1. There are 14 residues in the CDR3. Germline V gene sequence: CDR1 SGDLS, CDR2 YYNGEE. V dropped 2 bases and J dropped 5; count of bases not matched to a gene: 4. The CDR3 nucleotides read TGTGCCAGCAGCGTCGGGGACAGGGACGAGACCCAGTACTTC. Its translation is CASSVGDRDETQYF.

The chain joins TRBV7-3 to TRBJ1-1; no firm D call. In germline, CDR1 is SGHTA, CDR2 FQGTGA. The CDR3 is made up of 13 amino acids. V dropped 0 bases and J dropped 6 bases, with 8 bases sitting between them. Written as DNA, the CDR3 is TGTGCCAGCAGCTTAACAACCGGGGCTGAAGCTTTCTTT. It is translated as CASSLTTGAEAFF.

The V gene is TRBV5-1, the J gene TRBJ1-2; the D gene is possibly TRBD1 (6 bases). Germline values: CDR1 SGHRS, CDR2 YFSETQ. The CDR3 has 14 residues. V lost 8 bases and J lost 2, with 16 bases in between. The CDR3 is CASRLEGENYGYTF. The CDR3, as DNA: TGCGCCAGTAGACTTGAGGGGGAGAACTATGGCTACACCTTC.

The chain is built from TRBV11-3 and TRBJ2-3; 11 bases line up with TRBD1. The germline V gene encodes CDR1 SGHNT and CDR2 YENEEA. Losses at the gene ends were 8 bases for V and 4 bases for J; bases not matched to a gene: 11. The CDR3 sequence is 16 residues long. The CDR3 coding sequence is TGTGCCAGCCGTGGACAGGGGGCGCTTCTTCCAGATACGCAGTATTTT. The encoded protein is CASRGQGALLPDTQYF.

For the CDR3, the DNA is TGTGCCAGCAGCTTAAGCCGCACTGAAGCTTTCTTT. This translates into CASSLSRTEAFF. This chain joins TRBV11-3 and TRBJ1-1; D unclear. CDR1 is SGHNT and CDR2 is YENEEA in the germline V gene. The CDR3 runs 12 residues. V was pared by 2 bases and J by 4 bases, with 5 bases between.

V is TRBV19 and J is TRBJ2-7; the D gene is possibly TRBD2 (5 bases). Germline CDR1 is LNHDA and CDR2 is SQIVND (reference sequence). V was trimmed by 4 bases and J by 0 bases, leaving 13 bases between them. This CDR3 region has 15 residues. CDR3 sequence (DNA): TGTGCCAGTAGTAAATTAGCGACAAGCTCCTACGAGCAGTACTTC. It specifies CASSKLATSSYEQYF. The full variable domain, its missing parts supplied by reference TRBV19 and TRBJ2-7, is DGGITQSPKYLFRKEGQNVTLSCEQNLNHDAMYWYRQDPGQGLRLIYYSQIVNDFQKGDIAEGYSVSREKKESFPLTVTSAQKNPTAFYLCASSKLATSSYEQYFGPGTRLTVT.

The chain recombines TRBV27 with TRBJ2-7, with a tentative D call TRBD2 (6 bases). The CDR3 sequence is 16 residues long. V shed 5 bases and J shed 3 bases, with 20 bases lying between them. Germline V lookup: CDR1 MNHEY, CDR2 SMNVEV (reference sequence). The CDR3 region has the DNA TGTGCCAGCAGTCCTTCCTTTGGGGGGATAGTCTACGAGCAGTACTTC. This gives the protein CASSPSFGGIVYEQYF.

The chain recombines TRBV6-5 with TRBJ2-7; D is possibly TRBD1 (5 bases). With 2 bases removed from V and 4 bases from J, the gap between germline ends came to 12 bases. Per the germline V gene, CDR1 is MNHEY and CDR2 is SVGAGI. The CDR3 extends over 14 amino acids. CDR3 region: CASSYIQGRYEQYF. CDR3 DNA: TGTGCCAGCAGTTACATCCAGGGTCGGTACGAGCAGTACTTC.

The J gene is TRBJ2-5, the V gene TRBV14, with D uncertain. Germline loops: CDR1 SGHDN, CDR2 FVKESK. Between the trimmed V and J ends, which lost 3 bases and 7 bases, there was a span of 12 bases. The CDR3 covers 13 residues. Here the CDR3 DNA reads TGTGCCAGCAGCCATCTCAACCGCGCGACCCAGTACTTC. Translation: CASSHLNRATQYF.

CDR3 loop: CSVASGGALNGDTQYF. Here the CDR3 DNA reads TGCAGCGTTGCCAGCGGGGGGGCCTTAAATGGAGATACGCAGTATTTT. V usage is TRBV29-1 and J usage is TRBJ2-3, with 10 positions matching TRBD2. CDR3 length equals 16 residues. Germline V gives CDR1 SQVTM, CDR2 ANQGSEA. V lost 4 bases, J lost 5 bases, and 12 bases stayed unmatched.

The J gene is TRBJ2-5, the V gene TRBV5-1; D perhaps matches TRBD1 (5 bases). The CDR3 totals 14 residues. Germline V gives CDR1 SGHRS, CDR2 YFSETQ. Trimming cost V 5 bases and J 2 bases, with 13 bases left between them. Here the CDR3 reads CASSLTGYQETQYF. The CDR3 bases are TGCGCCAGCAGTCTAACAGGATATCAAGAGACCCAGTACTTC.

The genes are TRBV5-1 and TRBJ2-3; tentatively, D is TRBD2 (5 bases). CDR1 is SGHRS and CDR2 is YFSETQ in the germline V gene. CDR3 length equals 16 residues. Trimming left V 0 bases short and J 6 bases short, with 17 bases between. In DNA form, the CDR3 reads TGCGCCAGCAGCTTGGGAGGGTTTATGGTAGATGATACGCAGTATTTT. Its translation: CASSLGGFMVDDTQYF. The variable domain in full, completed from reference TRBV5-1 and TRBJ2-3, reads KAGVTQTPRYLIKTRGQQVTLSCSPISGHRSVSWYQQTPGQGLQFLFEYFSETQRNKGNFPGRFSGRQFSNSRSEMNVSTLELGDSALYLCASSLGGFMVDDTQYFGPGTRLTVL.

This clone has just one count. This rearrangement joins TRBV2 to TRBJ1-5, with 8 nucleotides matching TRBD1. Germline values: CDR1 SNHLY, CDR2 FYNNEI. CDR3 length: 14 amino acids. J lost 2 bases, V lost 7 bases, and 4 bases had no gene match. The CDR3 reads CASTQGAGNQPQHF. CDR3 DNA: TGTGCCAGCACCCAGGGGGCGGGCAATCAGCCCCAGCATTTT.

With respect to this clone: At the DNA level, this CDR3 is encoded by other sequences in the same sample as well. The rearrangement links TRBV20-1 to TRBJ2-2; D is unclear. Germline CDR1 and CDR2: DFQATT and SNEGSKA (reference sequence). V was pared by 3 bases and J by 5 bases, with 4 bases between. This CDR3 region has 11 residues. The CDR3 DNA reads as TGCAGTGCTAGTCGGACCGGGGAGCTGTTTTTT. Its translation: CSASRTGELFF.

The chain links TRBV29-1 to TRBJ2-5; D perhaps matches TRBD2 (6 bases). Germline V CDR1 and CDR2: SQVTM, ANQGSEA. Trimming cost V 4 bases and J 1 base, with 13 bases left between them. The CDR3 runs to 14 residues. The CDR3 loop reads CSVAGGTGQETQYF. Here the CDR3 DNA reads TGCAGCGTTGCCGGGGGAACGGGCCAAGAGACCCAGTACTTC.

This chain joins TRBV7-9 and TRBJ1-2; D is perhaps TRBD1 (5 bases). The CDR3 covers 16 residues. V dropped 1 base and J dropped 3 bases, with 15 bases sitting between them. Germline values: CDR1 SEHNR, CDR2 FQNEAQ (reference sequence). The CDR3 sequence: CASSLDDVDRYYGYTF. CDR3 nucleotides: TGTGCCAGCAGCTTAGACGACGTTGACAGATACTATGGCTACACCTTC.

This clone showed up just once. This chain connects TRBV6-5 to TRBJ1-2; weak D call: TRBD1 (5 bases). This CDR3 is 14 amino acids long. Germline CDR1 is MNHEY and CDR2 is SVGAGI. V was trimmed by 6 bases and J by 1 base, leaving 12 bases between them. The CDR3 sequence: CASRTANFNYGYTF. For the CDR3, the DNA is TGTGCCAGCAGGACAGCGAACTTTAACTATGGCTACACCTTC.

The V call is TRBV19, the J call TRBJ2-5; D call uncertain. CDR3 length equals 13 residues. V lost 4 bases and J 5 bases, leaving 11 bases between the germline ends. Per the germline V gene, CDR1 is LNHDA and CDR2 is SQIVND (reference sequence). The CDR3 is CASSKTFRETQYF. CDR3 coding DNA: TGTGCCAGTAGTAAGACATTCAGGGAGACCCAGTACTTC.